The 28 T cell receptor beta chains given below trace back to one sample, sequenced in a study of T cells after yellow fever vaccination. TCRdb redid the calling of the 5' RACE reads with MiXCR, one entry per CDR3 protein. The sample has 200,000 to 300,000 distinct CDR3 sequences; over 3% are singletons. The sample consisted of PBMCs, taken 15 days after the yellow fever booster vaccination. The receptors were gathered from a man aged 18 to 29 who received the YFV17D yellow fever vaccine.

This clonotype was seen repeatedly, ten times or more. This rearrangement joins TRBV5-1 to TRBJ2-3; 12 nucleotides line up with TRBD2. This CDR3 contains 17 residues. Germline CDR1 and CDR2: SGHRS and YFSETQ. J lost 2 bases, V lost 2 bases, and 6 bases had no gene match. CDR3 residues: CASSFASGGADTDTQYF. In DNA form, the CDR3 reads TGCGCCAGCAGCTTCGCTAGCGGGGGGGCCGACACAGATACGCAGTATTTT.

As for this clonotype: The CDR3 carries no conserved terminal phenylalanine or tryptophan, so it likely arises from a read error. It is unclear where the CDR3 begins or ends on the DNA, so no DNA is shown, and the CDR3 is as TCRdb lists it. This chain uses TRBV3-1 with TRBJ1-1; TRBD1, the D gene given by the table, was not confirmed from the DNA. The CDR3 is made up of 15 amino acids, end residues included. In germline, CDR1 is LGHDT, CDR2 YNNKEL (reference sequence). This CDR3 is CASSQSPANSVGTTL.

This clonotype was detected many times. The gene calls are TRBV10-3 and TRBJ2-5; tentatively, D is TRBD1 (5 bases). The CDR3 has 13 residues. V lost 2 bases to trimming and J lost 4 bases, with 8 bases between them. Germline loops: CDR1 ENHRY, CDR2 SYGVKD. CDR3 DNA: TGTGCCATCAGTGAGCGGCAGGGAGAGACCCAGTACTTC. This encodes CAISERQGETQYF.

The sample holds many counts of this clonotype. This chain connects TRBV5-1 to TRBJ2-7, with D perhaps TRBD1 or TRBD2 (5 bases each). From germline, CDR1 is SGHRS and CDR2 YFSETQ. V lost 0 bases, J lost 2 bases, and 12 bases lay in between. This CDR3 is 15 amino acids long. This chain's CDR3 is CASSLASGLAYEQYF. CDR3 nucleotides: TGCGCCAGCAGCTTGGCTTCGGGGCTCGCCTACGAGCAGTACTTC.

The table lists this clonotype with many counts. This rearrangement joins TRBV20-1 to TRBJ1-1, with D possibly matching TRBD1 (5 bases). Germline V lookup: CDR1 DFQATT, CDR2 SNEGSKA (reference sequence). The CDR3 is made up of 15 amino acids. V was trimmed by 2 bases and J by 4 bases, leaving 17 bases between them. DNA of the CDR3: TGCAGTGCTAGACGGTTTAGTGGGGGAGGCACTGAAGCTTTCTTT. Translated, it gives CSARRFSGGGTEAFF.

This clonotype showed up many times. The CDR3, as DNA: TGTGCCAGCAGCTACGACAGGGACCAAGAGACCCAGTACTTC. As protein: CASSYDRDQETQYF. The chain couples TRBV5-4 to TRBJ2-5; 7 nucleotides line up with TRBD1. The CDR3 has 14 residues. Germline CDR1 reads SGHNT; CDR2 reads YYREEE (reference sequence). J lost 0 bases, V lost 3 bases, and 2 bases had no gene match. The full variable domain, completed using reference TRBV5-4 and TRBJ2-5, is ETGVTQSPTHLIKTRGQQVTLRCSSQSGHNTVSWYQQALGQGPQFIFQYYREEENGRGNFPPRFSGLQFPNYSSELNVNALELDDSALYLCASSYDRDQETQYFGPGTRLLVL.

This clonotype was counted ten times or more. The CDR3 DNA follows: TGTGCCACCCGACAGGGGCATGAAAAACTGTTTTTT. Translation gives CATRQGHEKLFF. The chain uses TRBV12-3 or TRBV12-4 and TRBJ1-4, with TRBD1 matching over 8 bases. Trimming took 10 bases from V and 6 from J; bases not matched to a gene: 4. The CDR3 runs to 12 residues.

In its sample, this clonotype was seen many times. This rearrangement joins TRBV6-6 to TRBJ1-2; D is unresolved. CDR3 length: 13 residues. Germline V gene lookup returns CDR1 MNHNY and CDR2 SVGAGI (reference sequence). V was clipped by 10 bases and J by 2 bases, with 14 bases between them. As DNA, the CDR3 is TGTGCCACAGCCAGCCAAGAGAACTATGGCTACACCTTC. As protein: CATASQENYGYTF.

This clonotype has a count of ten or more. The V and J genes are TRBV5-6 and TRBJ1-1, with D hard to call. V dropped 4 bases and J dropped 3 bases, with 19 bases sitting between them. This CDR3 comprises 16 residues. Germline CDR1 is SGHDT and CDR2 is YYEEEE. The CDR3 here is CASSPMTRLGDTEAFF. The CDR3, as DNA: TGTGCCAGCAGCCCAATGACACGACTTGGGGACACTGAAGCTTTCTTT.

At least ten counts were recorded for this clonotype. The genes are TRBV4-3 and TRBJ2-3; the D gene could be TRBD1 or TRBD2 (5 bases each). The CDR3 spans 16 residues. V gave up 4 bases and J gave up 5 bases, with 19 bases separating them. CDR1 and CDR2 (germline): LGHNA, YSLEER. The CDR3 DNA follows: TGCGCCAGCAGCCGGGGGTTGGGTGAAGTAGGAGATACGCAGTATTTT. As protein: CASSRGLGEVGDTQYF.

Ten or more counts support this clonotype. The rearrangement uses TRBV20-1 and TRBJ2-2, with a possible D match to TRBD2 (6 bases). From germline, CDR1 is DFQATT and CDR2 SNEGSKA (reference sequence). Between the trimmed V and J ends, which lost 1 base and 7 bases, there was a span of 16 bases. The CDR3 spans 15 residues. The CDR3 nucleotides read TGCAGTGCTAGAGCGGGAGACCTAGCTGGCGGGGAGCTGTTTTTT. Translated: CSARAGDLAGGELFF.

This clonotype was found many times. J is TRBJ2-7 and V is TRBV5-6, with a tentative D call TRBD1 (5 bases). The germline gives CDR1 SGHDT, CDR2 YYEEEE. Trimming shortened V by 9 bases and J by 4 bases, and 11 bases separated the two germline ends. The CDR3 extends over 11 amino acids. The CDR3 region has the DNA TGTGCCATCTTGGACATGTACGAGCAGTACGTC. Encoded protein: CAILDMYEQYV.

This clonotype was recorded at least ten times. The chain combines TRBV19 with TRBJ2-3; D assignment may be TRBD1 or TRBD2 (5 bases each). In germline, CDR1 is LNHDA, CDR2 SQIVND (reference sequence). The CDR3 runs to 16 residues. Between the trimmed V and J ends, which lost 3 bases and 2 bases, there was a span of 15 bases. Here the CDR3 DNA reads TGTGCCAGTAGTATCGGGGCGGACCCGGTCACAGATACGCAGTATTTT. It is translated as CASSIGADPVTDTQYF.

This clonotype was detected many times. The chain employs TRBV7-9 and TRBJ2-1, with 8 bases matching TRBD1. The CDR3 has 15 residues. Germline lookup yields CDR1 SEHNR and CDR2 FQNEAQ (reference sequence). V was pared by 2 bases and J by 10 bases, with 10 bases of the junction left unmatched. The CDR3 protein is CASSLRTGQGSEQFF. The CDR3 bases are TGTGCCAGCAGCTTACGTACCGGACAGGGATCCGAGCAGTTCTTC.

This clonotype has at least ten counts. The chain employs TRBV9 and TRBJ2-2; 8 bases align to TRBD2. The trim removed 1 base at V and 6 bases at J, leaving 11 bases unmatched. CDR1 is SGDLS and CDR2 is YYNGEE in the germline V gene. The length of the CDR3 is 17 residues. The CDR3 loop reads CASSVMRGAPVPGELFF. Written as DNA, the CDR3 is TGTGCCAGCAGCGTAATGCGGGGGGCCCCAGTCCCCGGGGAGCTGTTTTTT.

This clonotype came up many times. The rearrangement joins TRBV6-1 to TRBJ1-2, with D unresolved. The germline gives CDR1 MNHNS, CDR2 SASEGT. V shed 10 bases and J shed 3 bases, with 15 bases lying between them. This CDR3 spans 13 amino acids. The DNA for the CDR3 is TGTGCCATTCCCCTGGGAGATTACTATGGCTACACCTTC. Its translation is CAIPLGDYYGYTF.

In this sample, this clonotype turned up many times. This sequence joins TRBV7-2 and TRBJ1-2; D might be TRBD1 (6 bases). There are 15 residues in the CDR3. Germline V gene sequence: CDR1 SGHTA, CDR2 FQGNSA. V shed 0 bases and J shed 4 bases, with 12 bases lying between them. The CDR3 here is CASSLARQGSYGYTF. For the CDR3, the DNA is TGTGCCAGCAGCTTAGCGCGGCAGGGGAGCTATGGCTACACCTTC.

The chain is built from TRBV6-5 and TRBJ2-2; 8 bases map to TRBD1. Germline V gives CDR1 MNHEY, CDR2 SVGAGI. The CDR3 runs to 14 residues. Trimming cost V 7 bases and J 8 bases; bases outside gene matches: 9. CDR3 residues: CASKPETGEGELFF. The CDR3 DNA is TGTGCCAGCAAACCCGAGACAGGGGAGGGGGAGCTGTTTTTT.

V usage is TRBV4-2 and J usage is TRBJ2-5; TRBD2 agrees at 9 bases. Germline trimming cut 3 bases from V and 0 bases from J; bases unmatched to any gene: 8. The CDR3 spans 17 residues. Germline CDR1 reads LGHNA; CDR2 reads YNFKEQ. The CDR3 spells CASSHASGGLYQETQYF. Written as DNA, the CDR3 is TGTGCCAGCAGCCATGCAAGCGGGGGGCTCTACCAAGAGACCCAGTACTTC.

This clonotype was detected ten times or more. The chain combines TRBV20-1 with TRBJ2-1; a possible D gene is TRBD2 (7 bases). Looked up from germline, CDR1 is DFQATT and CDR2 is SNEGSKA (reference sequence). The CDR3 totals 13 residues. V was pared by 1 base and J by 7 bases, with 11 bases between. The CDR3 is CSARGGGLNEQFF. The CDR3 nucleotides read TGCAGTGCTAGAGGCGGGGGCCTGAATGAGCAGTTCTTC.

At least ten counts were recorded for this clonotype. This sequence joins TRBV6-6 and TRBJ1-2; D not certain. Per the germline V gene, CDR1 is MNHNY and CDR2 is SVGAGI (reference sequence). CDR3 length: 15 residues. V shed 0 bases and J shed 4 bases, with 12 bases lying between them. The CDR3 coding sequence is TGTGCCAGCAGTTACTCGAGGAAGGAGGTCTATGGCTACACCTTC. As protein: CASSYSRKEVYGYTF.

This clonotype was observed many times. CDR3: CASSLDGTPTYEQYV. CDR3 nucleotides: TGCGCCAGCAGCTTGGACGGGACCCCCACCTACGAGCAGTACGTC. The gene calls are TRBV5-1 and TRBJ2-7; D tentatively reads TRBD1 or TRBD2 (5 bases each). Trimming removed 0 bases at V and 2 bases at J, with 12 bases between. The CDR3 runs 15 residues. Germline assignment: CDR1 SGHRS and CDR2 YFSETQ.

This clonotype has a count of ten or more. The chain carries TRBV5-4 and TRBJ2-5; TRBD1 agrees at 9 bases. CDR3 length: 15 residues. Germline CDR1 reads SGHNT; CDR2 reads YYREEE (reference sequence). Trimming cost V 4 bases and J 5 bases; bases outside gene matches: 9. The CDR3 nucleotides read TGTGCCAGCAGCGGCTGGGACAGGGATGTGGAGACCCAGTACTTC. This sequence encodes CASSGWDRDVETQYF.

This clonotype was seen at least ten times. The chain joins TRBV2 to TRBJ1-4, with D uncertain. Per the germline V gene, CDR1 is SNHLY and CDR2 is FYNNEI. The CDR3 spans 14 residues. Trimming left V 3 bases short and J 8 bases short, with 13 bases between. CDR3 residues: CASSDGPRREKLFF. DNA for the CDR3: TGTGCCAGCAGTGACGGGCCCAGACGGGAAAAACTGTTTTTT.

This clonotype has a count of ten or more. The rearrangement joins TRBV7-2 to TRBJ1-2, with D uncertain. This CDR3 spans 13 amino acids. Trimming removed 5 bases from V and 4 bases from J, with 11 bases in between. In germline, CDR1 is SGHTA, CDR2 FQGNSA. Here the CDR3 reads CASSERAGYGYTF. CDR3 bases: TGTGCCAGCAGCGAGAGGGCCGGCTATGGCTACACCTTC.

This clonotype showed up many times. V and J are TRBV20-1 and TRBJ2-5; D unclear. Deletions cut 3 bases from V and 4 bases from J, with 12 bases between. The V gene's germline CDR1 is DFQATT and CDR2 SNEGSKA (reference sequence). This CDR3 has 13 residues. CDR3 sequence: CSASSLGPETQYF. For the CDR3, the DNA is TGCAGTGCTAGTTCTCTAGGTCCAGAGACCCAGTACTTC.

This clonotype was observed many times. The chain couples TRBV7-2 to TRBJ2-2, with 7 bases identical to TRBD1. Germline values: CDR1 SGHTA, CDR2 FQGNSA. V was pared by 0 bases and J by 7 bases, with 5 bases of the junction left unmatched. CDR3 length: 15 residues. The chain's CDR3 is CASSLADRVGGELFF. CDR3 DNA sequence: TGTGCCAGCAGCTTAGCTGACAGGGTGGGCGGGGAGCTGTTTTTT.

This clonotype was counted many times. The rearrangement uses TRBV5-1 and TRBJ2-5, with TRBD2 matching over 7 bases. Germline CDR1 reads SGHRS; CDR2 reads YFSETQ. This CDR3 is built from 15 residues. With 3 bases clipped from V and 5 bases from J, the junction kept 10 bases outside the gene matches. DNA for the CDR3: TGCGCCAGCAGCTCACCTAGCGGCCCAGGGGAGACCCAGTACTTC. It translates to CASSSPSGPGETQYF.